The TCR beta chain under discussion was sequenced for a study of blood T cell repertoires in COVID-19. Study-wide context: COVID-19 samples collected from the United States, Italy and Spain covered acute and convalescent phases. From T cells, B-cell-depleted T cells, or PBMCs came the material, which was cDNA or gDNA.

In its sample, this clone was seen a few times. Per the germline V gene, CDR1 is SGHAT and CDR2 is FQNNGV. CDR3 length equals 17 residues. Trimming at V came to 5 bases and at J to 6 bases, leaving 17 bases not matched to a gene. In the source study's methods: Estimation of nucleated cell counts relied on the amplification of reference gene primers. Sequencing used immunoSEQ multiplex PCR; TCRdb keeps in-frame clones, though not all of them. Clone size and V and J calls were adopted from that table, with D and trimming inferred from the DNA. This table has more than 85,000 clones, 70% to 90% appearing once.

The source is a man in his 60s with acute or convalescent COVID-19. The sample consisted of peripheral blood. The V gene is TRBV11-2, the J gene TRBJ2-3; 7 bases line up with TRBD2. CDR3 sequence reads: CASSLQSGLTGADTQYF. CDR3 bases: TGTGCCAGCAGCCTCCAATCGGGACTAACCGGCGCCGATACGCAGTATTTT.